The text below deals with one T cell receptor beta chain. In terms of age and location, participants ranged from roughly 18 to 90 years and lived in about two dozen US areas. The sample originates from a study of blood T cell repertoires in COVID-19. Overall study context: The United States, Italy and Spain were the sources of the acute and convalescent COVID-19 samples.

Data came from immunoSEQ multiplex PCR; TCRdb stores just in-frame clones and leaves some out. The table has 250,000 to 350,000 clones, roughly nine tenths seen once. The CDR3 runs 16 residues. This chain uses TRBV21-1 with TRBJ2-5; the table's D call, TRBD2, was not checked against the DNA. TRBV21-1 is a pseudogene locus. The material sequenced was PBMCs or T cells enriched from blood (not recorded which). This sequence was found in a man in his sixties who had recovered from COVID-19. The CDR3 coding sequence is TGTGCCAGGCGGGGGGCAGGGGGTGAAGAAAAAGAGACCCAGTACTTC. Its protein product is CARRGAGGEEKETQYF.